This entry describes one T cell receptor (beta chain). V dropped 3 bases and J dropped 0 bases, with 19 bases sitting between them. The length of the CDR3 is 18 residues. Per the original data handling: By means of reference gene primer amplification, nucleated cell counts were estimated. The assay was immunoSEQ multiplex PCR, and TCRdb's table has in-frame clones only and misses some. That table supplies the V and J calls and clone size; D and trimming were determined from the DNA. Altogether about 97,000 clones are present, around nine tenths being singletons, with the ten largest covering 1.5% to 2%. The data were taken from a study of blood T cell repertoires in COVID-19. Background on the study: Both acute and convalescent COVID-19 samples were obtained from the United States, Italy and Spain.

Sequenced material: peripheral blood. This chain connects TRBV5-3 to TRBJ1-5, with a tentative D call TRBD1 (6 bases). TRBV5-3 is an ORF for which the function is uncertain. The sequence was obtained from a man between 60 and 70 years old with acute or convalescent COVID-19. CDR3 bases: TGTGCCAGAAGCTCAGCGGGACACCTTTTTTATAGCAATCAGCCCCAGCATTTT. This encodes CARSSAGHLFYSNQPQHF.